The clone carrying this TCR beta chain was found a few times. Germline values: CDR1 SGHRS, CDR2 YFSETQ. This CDR3 is 12 amino acids long. V shed 7 bases and J shed 7 bases, with 9 bases lying between them. This sample was taken from a study of beta chain features in type 1 diabetes. Of the isolated RNA, all was reverse transcribed, and so the sequenced material was expressed TCRB transcripts. Method: immunoSEQ multiplex PCR; TCRdb's copy keeps in-frame clones and lacks some. Here the sample spans 250,000 to 300,000 clones, under 8.5% being singletons. The TCR was taken from a woman under 30 in good health. The chain recombines TRBV5-1 with TRBJ1-6; D unclear. Sample: central memory CD4+ T cells from blood. CDR3 coding DNA: TGCGCCAGCCGCCGCCCAAATTCACCCCTCCACTTT. Protein sequence: CASRRPNSPLHF.